The rows below give T cell receptor beta chains drawn from one sample of a study of OX40 agonist ivuxolimab in advanced cancers. Produced via immunoSEQ multiplex PCR; TCRdb's table is partial and in-frame only. The sample holds 75,000 to 80,000 clones, roughly 91% seen once. This specimen consisted of CD4+ or CD8+ T cells sorted from blood, obtained in a trial of the OX40 agonist ivuxolimab. These receptors came from an adult with an advanced solid tumor such as melanoma, head and neck, liver or kidney cancer. CDR3s include the opening cysteine and the closing phenylalanine or tryptophan. A D gene is named only where the DNA matches it firmly. Clone size is not always given. Where it is, it says once, few, many or a class for expanded clones.

j_call | v_call | d_call | clone_size | cdr3_nt | cdr3_aa
TRBJ1-1 | TRBV5-5 | - | - | TGTGCCAGCTTCCCGAGGGGGAACACTGAAGCTTTCTTT | CASFPRGNTEAFF
TRBJ1-1 | TRBV2 | - | - | TGTGCCAGCAGTGAACAGGGAAGGACTGAAGCTTTCTTT | CASSEQGRTEAFF
TRBJ2-2 | TRBV10-3 | TRBD2 | - | TGTGCCATCAGGGGCCGAGCGGGAAACACCGGGGAGCTGTTTTTT | CAIRGRAGNTGELFF
TRBJ1-2 | TRBV7-2 | TRBD1 | - | TGTGCCAGCAGACAGACAGGGCCCTATGGCTACACCTTC | CASRQTGPYGYTF
TRBJ1-1 | TRBV7-2 | - | - | TGTGCCAGCAGCTCAACCGGCCGTGGGGACACTGAAGCTTTCTTT | CASSSTGRGDTEAFF
TRBJ2-3 | TRBV30 | - | - | TGTGTCTGGAGTGTAGCTGGGGGAGGCCCAGATACGCAGTATTTT | CVWSVAGGGPDTQYF
TRBJ1-6 | TRBV11-2 | - | - | TGTGCCAGCAGCTTAGCAGGGAACAATTCACCCCTCCACTTT | CASSLAGNNSPLHF
TRBJ1-6 | TRBV23-1 | - | - | TGCGCCAGCAGTCAATCCCCCGACAGGAGGGGCGATTCACCCCTCCACTTT | CASSQSPDRRGDSPLHF
TRBJ2-1 | TRBV5-4 | TRBD2 | - | TGTGCCAGCAGCCAGGGACTAGCGGGAGGGTCATACAATGAGCAGTTCTTC | CASSQGLAGGSYNEQFF
TRBJ2-6 | TRBV6-1 | - | - | TGTGCCAGCCATGAGCCAGGCTCTGGGGCCAACGTCCTGACTTTC | CASHEPGSGANVLTF
TRBJ2-3 | TRBV19 | TRBD2 | - | TGTGCCAGTACCATAGCGGGAAGGACAGATACGCAGTATTTT | CASTIAGRTDTQYF
TRBJ1-1 | TRBV6-5 | - | - | TGTGCCAGCATTACTTACGTGGGGTTACGCACTGAAGCTTTCTTT | CASITYVGLRTEAFF
TRBJ2-3 | TRBV7-3 | - | - | TGTGCCAGCAGCGCGCAGGGGGGACCTAGCACAGATACGCAGTATTTT | CASSAQGGPSTDTQYF
TRBJ2-3 | TRBV6-5 | - | - | TGTGCCAGCAGTTACTCGCGGCCCCCAGATACGCAGTATTTT | CASSYSRPPDTQYF
TRBJ1-2 | TRBV4-2 | - | few | TGTGCCAGCAGCCAAGATATCCAGGGGACATATGGCTACACCTTC | CASSQDIQGTYGYTF
TRBJ1-2 | TRBV4-2 | - | - | TGTGCCAGCAGCCAAGAACGGGCGAGAACTAACTATGGCTACACCTTC | CASSQERARTNYGYTF
TRBJ2-1 | TRBV4-3 | TRBD2 | - | TGCGCCAGCAGCCAAGGGGCCACTAGCGGGAGGCACAATGAGCAGTTCTTC | CASSQGATSGRHNEQFF
TRBJ2-1 | TRBV30 | TRBD2 | - | TGTGCCTGGAGTTACCCTAGCGGGGGGGCAAGGTCCTACAATGAGCAGTTCTTC | CAWSYPSGGARSYNEQFF
TRBJ1-5 | TRBV6-5 | - | few | TGTGCCAGCAGACTACGTCAGCCCCAGCATTTT | CASRLRQPQHF
TRBJ2-6 | TRBV7-2 | - | - | TGTGCCAGCAGCCCTGACACTGTCCTGCGAGGGGCCAACGTCCTGACTTTC | CASSPDTVLRGANVLTF
TRBJ2-1 | TRBV7-9 | - | - | TGTGCCAGCAGCGCCCAGATAGTCTCAACCAACAATGAGCAGTTCTTC | CASSAQIVSTNNEQFF
TRBJ1-1 | TRBV5-6 | - | once | TGTGCCAGCAGCTTGGATCGGACGAGATACACTGAAGCTTTCTTT | CASSLDRTRYTEAFF
TRBJ2-1 | TRBV19 | TRBD1 | - | TGTGCCAGTAGTATTAGACCGGACAGGATGAAGCAGTTCTTC | CASSIRPDRMKQFF
TRBJ2-6 | TRBV6-1 | TRBD1 | - | TGTGCCAGCAGTGCCGGGACAGGGGCCAGCTCTGGGGCCAACGTCCTGACTTTC | CASSAGTGASSGANVLTF
TRBJ2-3 | TRBV7-9 | - | - | TGTGCCAGCAGCTTATGGGGGTCCTCTAGCACAGATACGCAGTATTTT | CASSLWGSSSTDTQYF
TRBJ2-1 | TRBV7-3 | - | - | TGTGCCAGCAGCCCTCGGGGGAGGCCTTTCAATGAGCAGTTCTTC | CASSPRGRPFNEQFF
TRBJ1-6 | TRBV6-6 | TRBD1 | - | TGTGCCAGCAGTTACCTGGACAGGGCCGGTAATTCACCCCTCCACTTT | CASSYLDRAGNSPLHF
TRBJ2-1 | TRBV28 | - | - | TGTGCCAGCAGTCCCCTCCGAGGGAGCTCCTACAATGAGCAGTTCTTC | CASSPLRGSSYNEQFF
TRBJ2-3 | TRBV28 | TRBD1 | - | TGTGCCAGCAGTTCAGGGGGCCGATCAGATACGCAGTATTTT | CASSSGGRSDTQYF
TRBJ2-3 | TRBV30 | TRBD1 | once | TGTGCCTGGAGTGAACCGGACAGGGGCGGGCTGAATACGCAGTATTTT | CAWSEPDRGGLNTQYF
TRBJ1-5 | TRBV19 | - | - | TGTGCCAGTAGTATGGGGGCACCGACGAATCAGCCCCAGCATTTT | CASSMGAPTNQPQHF
TRBJ2-1 | TRBV30 | - | - | TGTGCCTGGAGTGTACGCAGGTACAATGAGCAGTTCTTC | CAWSVRRYNEQFF
TRBJ2-1 | TRBV5-1 | TRBD2 | - | TGCGCCAGCAGCTTGGCGGCTAGCGGGAGGAATGAGCAGTTCTTC | CASSLAASGRNEQFF
TRBJ2-1 | TRBV6-5 | TRBD2 | once | TGTGCCAGCAGTTACTCGCGACTAGCGGGGAATGAGCAGTTCTTC | CASSYSRLAGNEQFF
TRBJ2-5 | TRBV5-1 | TRBD2 | few | TGCGCCAGCAGCAGTAGCGGGGACCAAGAGACCCAGTACTTC | CASSSSGDQETQYF
TRBJ1-1 | TRBV29-1 | TRBD1 | medium-sized | TGCAGCGTTGATGGGACAGGGGGCACTGAAGCTTTCTTT | CSVDGTGGTEAFF
TRBJ1-5 | TRBV28 | - | - | TGTGCCACCCGGGGTGTCAGCAATCAGCCCCAGCATTTT | CATRGVSNQPQHF
TRBJ2-2 | TRBV27 | - | - | TGTGCCAGCAGTTTAACGACACGTACCGGGGAGCTGTTTTTT | CASSLTTRTGELFF
TRBJ2-2 | TRBV18 | TRBD2 | - | TGTGCCAGCTCACCAAGGCCTAGCGGGGGCCCGAACACCGGGGAGCTGTTTTTT | CASSPRPSGGPNTGELFF
TRBJ2-5 | TRBV27 | TRBD1 | - | TGTGCCAGCAGTTTTGGACAGGGCGGGGAGACCCAGTACTTC | CASSFGQGGETQYF
TRBJ1-4 | TRBV30 | - | - | TGTGCCTGGAGTACTGGACGTAATAATGAAAAACTGTTTTTT | CAWSTGRNNEKLFF
TRBJ1-2 | TRBV2 | - | - | TGTGCCAGCAGTGATAGAAGAATGGGCTATGGCTACACCTTC | CASSDRRMGYGYTF
TRBJ2-4 | TRBV28 | - | - | TGTGCCAGCAGTTTAGATCGGGTAGTAGCCAAAAACATTCAGTACTTC | CASSLDRVVAKNIQYF
TRBJ2-3 | TRBV10-3 | TRBD2 | - | TGTGCCATCAGTAGGATGGGAGCGGGAGGGTCCACAGATACGCAGTATTTT | CAISRMGAGGSTDTQYF
TRBJ2-1 | TRBV10-3 | - | - | TGTGCCATCAGTGAGATTGGACATCAGAACAATGAGCAGTTCTTC | CAISEIGHQNNEQFF
TRBJ1-6 | TRBV2 | TRBD1 | - | TGTGCCAGCAGCAGGGGGCTGGATAATTCACCCCTCCACTTT | CASSRGLDNSPLHF
TRBJ2-7 | TRBV28 | - | few | TGTGCCAGCTGGTCGGGCCGGGACGAGCAGTACTTC | CASWSGRDEQYF
TRBJ1-1 | TRBV14 | TRBD1 | few | TGTGCCAGCAGCCAAGTTCACAGGGGGCTTGGTGAAGCTTTCTTT | CASSQVHRGLGEAFF
TRBJ1-3 | TRBV5-1 | - | - | TGCGCCAGCAGCTTAGACAGACCAGGCGGAAACACCATATATTTT | CASSLDRPGGNTIYF
TRBJ2-5 | TRBV6-5 | - | - | TGTGCCAGCAGTTACCTGGAGACCCAGTACTTC | CASSYLETQYF
TRBJ2-3 | TRBV9 | TRBD2 | - | TGTGCCAGCAGCGTAGGTAATAGCGGGAACTCAGGCACAGATACGCAGTATTTT | CASSVGNSGNSGTDTQYF